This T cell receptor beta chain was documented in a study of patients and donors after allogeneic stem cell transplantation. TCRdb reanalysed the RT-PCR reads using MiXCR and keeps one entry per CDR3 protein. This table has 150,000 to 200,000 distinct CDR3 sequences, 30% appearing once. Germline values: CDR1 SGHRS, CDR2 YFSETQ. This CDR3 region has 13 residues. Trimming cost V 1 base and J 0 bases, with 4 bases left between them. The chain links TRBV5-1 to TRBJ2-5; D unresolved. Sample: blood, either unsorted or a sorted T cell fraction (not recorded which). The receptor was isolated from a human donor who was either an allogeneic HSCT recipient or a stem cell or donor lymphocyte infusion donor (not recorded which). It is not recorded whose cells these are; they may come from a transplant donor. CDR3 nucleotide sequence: TGCGCCAGCAGCTTGCCGCACCAAGAGACCCAGTACTTC. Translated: CASSLPHQETQYF.